This T cell receptor beta chain was found in a study of CD8+ T cells in alopecia areata. Study-wide results and limits: There were also resident alphabeta T cells of normal skin sequenced in scalp samples.

Stated treatment: oral pan-JAK inhibitor, 5-10 mg twice daily. Concerning this clone itself: Its antigen is undetermined.

RNA was isolated and reverse transcribed to cDNA, the sequencing template. This table comes from immunoSEQ multiplex PCR, and its TCRdb copy is limited to in-frame clones, with some not included. Among about 150,000 clones, 45% to 60% were seen once, and the ten largest hold roughly 15%. Between the trimmed V and J ends, which lost 6 bases and 4 bases, there was a span of 10 bases. CDR1 SGHDT and CDR2 YYEEEE come from the germline V gene. This CDR3 comprises 13 residues. This clonotype was obtained from a human donor with alopecia areata. Sequencing used CD8+ T cells sorted from blood, obtained at week 4, from a patient treated with tofacitinib. The rearrangement uses TRBV5-6 and TRBJ2-2; no reliable D call. The CDR3 DNA reads as TGTGCCAGCACCCCAGGCTTCACCGGGGAGCTGTTTTTT. Its protein is CASTPGFTGELFF. Variable domain in full (rest from reference TRBV5-6 and TRBJ2-2): DAGVTQSPTHLIKTRGQQVTLRCSPKSGHDTVSWYQQALGQGPQFIFQYYEEEERQRGNFPDRFSGHQFPNYSSELNVNALLLGDSALYLCASTPGFTGELFFGEGSRLTVL.